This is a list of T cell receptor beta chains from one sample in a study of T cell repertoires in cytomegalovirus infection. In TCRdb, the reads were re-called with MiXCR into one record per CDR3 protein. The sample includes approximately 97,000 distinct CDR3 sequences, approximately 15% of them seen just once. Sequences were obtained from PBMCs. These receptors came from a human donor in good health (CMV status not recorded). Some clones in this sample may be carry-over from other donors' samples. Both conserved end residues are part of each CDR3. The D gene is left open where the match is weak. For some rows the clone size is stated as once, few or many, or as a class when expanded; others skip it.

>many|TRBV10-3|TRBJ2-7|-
CAISPTGAAIANF
TGTGCCATCAGCCCCACCGGAGCGGCCATCGCGAACTTC
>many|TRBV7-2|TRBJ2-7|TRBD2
CASSLVSTSGGIEQYF
TGTGCCAGCAGCTTAGTCTCGACTAGCGGGGGAATCGAGCAGTACTTC
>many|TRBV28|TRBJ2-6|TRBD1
CASSPLWTGASGANVLTF
TGTGCCAGCAGCCCCCTTTGGACAGGGGCCTCTGGGGCCAACGTCCTGACTTTC
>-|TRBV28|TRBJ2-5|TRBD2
CASSTKAGGRQETQYF
TGTGCCAGCAGCACTAAAGCGGGGGGGCGCCAAGAGACCCAGTACTTC
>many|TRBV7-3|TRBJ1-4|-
CASSLTGTDNEKLFF
TGTGCCAGCAGCCTTACCGGGACGGATAATGAAAAACTGTTTTTT
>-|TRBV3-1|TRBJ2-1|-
CASSHLLATPTEQFF
TGTGCCAGCAGCCACTTACTAGCAACTCCGACTGAGCAGTTCTTC
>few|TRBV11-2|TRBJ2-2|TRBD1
CASSSGQAPTGELFF
TGTGCCAGCAGCTCGGGACAGGCCCCCACCGGGGAGCTGTTTTTT
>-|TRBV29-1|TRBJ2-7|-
CSLSGLGTYEQYF
TGCAGCTTGTCGGGACTGGGTACCTACGAGCAGTACTTC
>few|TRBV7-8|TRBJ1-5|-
CASSQTGKAQHF
TGTGCCAGCAGTCAAACAGGGAAAGCCCAGCATTTT
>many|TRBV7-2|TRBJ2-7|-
CASSLGGQGAGYEQYF
TGTGCCAGCAGCTTGGGAGGGCAGGGGGCAGGGTACGAGCAGTACTTC
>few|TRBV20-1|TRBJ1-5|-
CSAREDSMGNQPQHF
TGCAGTGCTAGAGAGGACAGTATGGGCAATCAGCCCCAGCATTTT
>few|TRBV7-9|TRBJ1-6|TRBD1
CASSLTLGQVNSPLHF
TGTGCCAGCAGCTTAACCCTGGGACAGGTTAATTCACCCCTCCACTTT
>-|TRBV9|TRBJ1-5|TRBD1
CASSVAGGQNQPQHF
TGTGCCAGCAGCGTAGCAGGGGGCCAGAATCAGCCCCAGCATTTT
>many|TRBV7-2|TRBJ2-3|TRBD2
CASSPPGLRGTDTQYF
TGTGCCAGCAGCCCCCCGGGACTAAGGGGAACAGATACGCAGTATTTT
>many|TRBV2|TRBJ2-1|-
CASSEEVDYNEQFF
TGTGCCAGCAGTGAGGAGGTTGACTACAATGAGCAGTTCTTC
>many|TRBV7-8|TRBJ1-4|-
CASSLAGQTRIF
TGTGCCAGCAGCTTAGCGGGACAAACAAGGATTTTT
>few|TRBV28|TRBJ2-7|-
CASSLDLYEQYF
TGTGCCAGCAGTTTGGACCTATACGAGCAGTACTTC
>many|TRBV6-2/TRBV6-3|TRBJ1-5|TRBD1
CASSSGNAGQGSNQPQHF
TGTGCCAGCAGTAGCGGTAACGCGGGACAGGGAAGCAATCAGCCCCAGCATTTT
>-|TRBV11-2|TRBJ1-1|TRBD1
CASSLGDRDREAFF
TGTGCCAGCAGCTTAGGGGACCGGGACAGGGAAGCTTTCTTT
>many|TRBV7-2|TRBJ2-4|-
CASSLTKNIQYF
TGTGCCAGCAGCTTAACGAAAAACATTCAGTACTTC
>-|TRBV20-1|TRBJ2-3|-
CSAMDGGNTDTQYF
TGCAGTGCTATGGACGGGGGCAACACAGATACGCAGTATTTT
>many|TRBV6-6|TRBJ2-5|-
CASSSGVFGETQYF
TGTGCCAGCAGTTCTGGTGTGTTCGGAGAGACCCAGTACTTC
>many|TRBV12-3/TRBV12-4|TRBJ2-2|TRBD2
CASSYRQGFGGGALASSGELFF
TGTGCCAGCAGTTATCGTCAAGGTTTTGGCGGGGGGGCCTTGGCCAGTTCCGGGGAGCTGTTTTTT
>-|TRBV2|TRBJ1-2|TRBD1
CASSEAGTVLGYTF
TGTGCCAGCAGTGAAGCCGGGACAGTCTTGGGCTACACCTTC
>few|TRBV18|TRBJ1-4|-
CASSRRDTNEKLFF
TGTGCCAGCTCACGGAGGGACACTAATGAAAAACTGTTTTTT
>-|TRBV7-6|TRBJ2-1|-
CASSPDRNEQFF
TGTGCCAGCAGCCCGGACAGAAATGAGCAGTTCTTC
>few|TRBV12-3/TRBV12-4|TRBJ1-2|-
CASSPLVGYTF
TGTGCCAGCAGTCCCCTGGTAGGCTACACCTTC
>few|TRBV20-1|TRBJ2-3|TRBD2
CSARERGGLGTDTQYF
TGCAGTGCTAGAGAACGCGGGGGTCTAGGCACAGATACGCAGTATTTT
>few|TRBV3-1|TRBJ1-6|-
CASSLPNSPLHF
TGTGCCAGCAGCCTCCCCAATTCACCCCTCCACTTT
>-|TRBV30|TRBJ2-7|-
CAWSVPGLSYEQYF
TGTGCCTGGAGTGTCCCGGGACTTAGCTACGAGCAGTACTTC
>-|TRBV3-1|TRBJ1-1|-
CASRGRGNTEAFF
TGTGCCAGCCGCGGTCGGGGGAACACTGAAGCTTTCTTT
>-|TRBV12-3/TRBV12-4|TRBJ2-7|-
CASSWVGDEQYF
TGTGCCAGCAGTTGGGTAGGAGACGAGCAGTACTTC
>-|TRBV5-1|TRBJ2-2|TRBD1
CASSVGTDPSNTGELFF
TGCGCCAGCAGCGTAGGGACAGACCCCTCGAACACCGGGGAGCTGTTTTTT
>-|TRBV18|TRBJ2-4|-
CASSPPSETKNIQYF
TGTGCCAGCTCACCACCGTCGGAAACCAAAAACATTCAGTACTTC
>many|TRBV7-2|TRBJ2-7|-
CASRDPGDGEQYF
TGTGCCAGCCGAGACCCGGGCGACGGGGAGCAGTACTTC
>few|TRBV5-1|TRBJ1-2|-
CASSLDGGYGYTF
TGCGCCAGCAGCTTGGATGGGGGCTATGGCTACACCTTC
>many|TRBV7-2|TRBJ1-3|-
CASSFQLSGNTIYF
TGTGCCAGCAGCTTCCAACTCTCTGGAAACACCATATATTTT